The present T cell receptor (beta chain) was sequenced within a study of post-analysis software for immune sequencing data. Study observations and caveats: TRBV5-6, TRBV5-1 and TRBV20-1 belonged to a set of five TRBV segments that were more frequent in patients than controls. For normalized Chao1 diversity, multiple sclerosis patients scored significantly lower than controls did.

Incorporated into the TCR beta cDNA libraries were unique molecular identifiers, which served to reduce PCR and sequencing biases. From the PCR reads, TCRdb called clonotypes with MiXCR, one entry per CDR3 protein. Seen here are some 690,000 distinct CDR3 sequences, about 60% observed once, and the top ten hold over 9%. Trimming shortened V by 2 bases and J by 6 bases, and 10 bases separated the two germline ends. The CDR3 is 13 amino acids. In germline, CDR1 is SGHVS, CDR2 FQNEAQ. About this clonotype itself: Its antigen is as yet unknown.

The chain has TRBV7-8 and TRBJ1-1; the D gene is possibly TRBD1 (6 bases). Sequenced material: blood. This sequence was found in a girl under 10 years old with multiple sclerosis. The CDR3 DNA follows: TGTGCCAGCAGCTTACGGGGGGCCTCTGAAGCTTTCTTT. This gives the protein CASSLRGASEAFF. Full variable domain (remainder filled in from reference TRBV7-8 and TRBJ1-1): GAGVSQSPRYKVAKRGQDVALRCDPISGHVSLFWYQQALGQGPEFLTYFQNEAQLDKSGLPSDRFFAERPEGSVSTLKIQRTQQEDSAVYLCASSLRGASEAFFGQGTRLTVV.